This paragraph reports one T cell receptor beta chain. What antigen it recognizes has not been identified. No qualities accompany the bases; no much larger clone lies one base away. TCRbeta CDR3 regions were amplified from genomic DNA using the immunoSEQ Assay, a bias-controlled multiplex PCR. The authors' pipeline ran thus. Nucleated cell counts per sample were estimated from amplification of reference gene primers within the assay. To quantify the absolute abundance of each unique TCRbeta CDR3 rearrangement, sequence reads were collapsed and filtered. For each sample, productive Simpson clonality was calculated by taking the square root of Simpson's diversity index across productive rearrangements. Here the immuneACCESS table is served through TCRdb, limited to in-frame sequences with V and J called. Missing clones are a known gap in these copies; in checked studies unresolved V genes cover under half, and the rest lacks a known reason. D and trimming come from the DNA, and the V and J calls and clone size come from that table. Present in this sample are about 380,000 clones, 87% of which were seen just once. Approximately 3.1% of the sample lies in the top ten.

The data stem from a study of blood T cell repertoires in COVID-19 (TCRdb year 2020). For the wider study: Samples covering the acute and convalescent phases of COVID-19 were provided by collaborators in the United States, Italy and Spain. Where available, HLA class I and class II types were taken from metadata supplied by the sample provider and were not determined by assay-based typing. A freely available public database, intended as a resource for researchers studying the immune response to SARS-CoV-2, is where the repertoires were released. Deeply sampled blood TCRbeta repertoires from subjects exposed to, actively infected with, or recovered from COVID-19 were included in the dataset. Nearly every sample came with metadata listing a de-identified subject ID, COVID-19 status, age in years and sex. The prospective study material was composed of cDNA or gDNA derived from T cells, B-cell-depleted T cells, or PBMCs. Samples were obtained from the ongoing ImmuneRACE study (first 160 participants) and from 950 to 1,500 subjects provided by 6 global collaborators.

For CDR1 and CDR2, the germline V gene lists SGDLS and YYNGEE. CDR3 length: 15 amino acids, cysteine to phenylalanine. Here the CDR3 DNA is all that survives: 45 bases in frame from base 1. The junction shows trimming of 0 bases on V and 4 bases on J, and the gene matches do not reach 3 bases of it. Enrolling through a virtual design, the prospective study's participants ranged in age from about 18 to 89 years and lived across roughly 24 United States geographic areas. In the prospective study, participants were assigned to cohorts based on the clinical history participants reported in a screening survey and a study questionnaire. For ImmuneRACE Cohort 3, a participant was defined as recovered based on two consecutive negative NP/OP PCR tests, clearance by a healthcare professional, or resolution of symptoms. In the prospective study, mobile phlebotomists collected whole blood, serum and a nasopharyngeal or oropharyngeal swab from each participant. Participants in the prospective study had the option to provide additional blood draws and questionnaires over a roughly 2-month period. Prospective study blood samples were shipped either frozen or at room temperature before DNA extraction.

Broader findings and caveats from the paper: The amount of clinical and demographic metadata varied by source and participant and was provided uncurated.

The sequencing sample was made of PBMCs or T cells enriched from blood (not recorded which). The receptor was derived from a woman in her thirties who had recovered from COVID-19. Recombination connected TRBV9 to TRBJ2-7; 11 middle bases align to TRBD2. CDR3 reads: CASSVELAGVYEQYF. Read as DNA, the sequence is TGTGCCAGCAGCGTAGAACTAGCGGGAGTGTACGAGCAGTACTTC.